This is a list of T cell receptor beta chains from one sample in a study of cytomegalovirus exposure and HLA in healthy donors. The protocol was immunoSEQ multiplex PCR, while the TCRdb copy is restricted to in-frame clones and leaves out a portion. The table has more than 250,000 clones, 75% to 90% seen once. The specimen sequenced was PBMCs. These receptors came from a woman aged 25-40 years in good health and CMV-seropositive. The CDR3 runs from the conserved cysteine through the conserved F or W. A D gene is named only where the DNA matches it firmly. The size field is filled for only some rows; it gives once, few, many or a size class.

J | V | D | size | DNA | CDR3
TRBJ2-1 | TRBV6-1 | TRBD1 | few | TGTGCCAGCAGTCCCGGGGACAGTTCCTACAATGAGCAGTTCTTC | CASSPGDSSYNEQFF
TRBJ2-3 | TRBV27 | TRBD1 | . | TGTGCCAGCAGTTTTCGGCCGGGACAGGACACAGATACGCAGTATTTT | CASSFRPGQDTDTQYF
TRBJ2-5 | TRBV2 | . | . | TGTGCCAGCAGTGTGTCGTCGGATAGCGCCGGAGAAGAGACCCAGTACTTC | CASSVSSDSAGEETQYF
TRBJ1-1 | TRBV6-5 | . | . | TGTGCCAGCAGTTACTCTGGAGGGGGGACTGAAGCTTTCTTT | CASSYSGGGTEAFF
TRBJ2-1 | TRBV27 | . | . | TGTGCCAGCAGTCTAGCCGCGGGCTCCTACAATGAGCAGTTCTTC | CASSLAAGSYNEQFF
TRBJ1-6 | TRBV30 | TRBD1 | . | TGTGCCTGTACGGGACAGGCCAATTCACCCCTCCACTTT | CACTGQANSPLHF
TRBJ1-1 | TRBV6-5 | . | . | TGTGCCAGCAGTCCCCGGGTTCGGACTGAAGCTTTCTTT | CASSPRVRTEAFF
TRBJ1-5 | TRBV28 | TRBD1 | . | TGTGCCAGCAGTGTGACAGGGGGCTATCAGCCCCAGCATTTT | CASSVTGGYQPQHF
TRBJ2-1 | TRBV9 | . | . | TGTGCCAGCAGCGTAGCGGCTAGCGATTGGGAGCAGTTCTTC | CASSVAASDWEQFF
TRBJ2-5 | TRBV27 | . | . | TGTGCCAGCAGTTCAGTCTATCAAGAGACCCAGTACTTC | CASSSVYQETQYF
TRBJ2-5 | TRBV7-6 | . | . | TGTGCCAGCAGCGATCGACACCTCCAAGAGACCCAGTACTTC | CASSDRHLQETQYF
TRBJ1-4 | TRBV6-1 | . | . | TGTGCCAGCAGTGAACGGGCCGACTTTACGACAGGCGGAGAAAAACTGTTTTTT | CASSERADFTTGGEKLFF
TRBJ1-5 | TRBV27 | . | . | TGTGCCAGCAGTTTATCGGTAGGGGTTCAGCCCCAGCATTTT | CASSLSVGVQPQHF
TRBJ1-2 | TRBV29-1 | . | . | TGCAGCGTTGATACCACCGGGGGGAACTATGGCTACACCTTC | CSVDTTGGNYGYTF
TRBJ1-2 | TRBV5-6 | . | . | TGTGCCAGCAGTCCCTCCCCAGTCAACTATGGCTACACCTTC | CASSPSPVNYGYTF
TRBJ2-1 | TRBV5-1 | . | . | TGCGCCAGCAGCTTGGGAGGGGGACCCCGTTACAATGAGCAGTTCTTC | CASSLGGGPRYNEQFF
TRBJ2-5 | TRBV5-8 | . | . | TGTGCCAGCAGCTTGGGTCGGCTAGGGGACCAAGAGACCCAGTACTTC | CASSLGRLGDQETQYF
TRBJ1-4 | TRBV6-5 | . | . | TGTGCCAGCAGTTACTCGTCCGGGTCGGGGGAAAAACTGTTTTTT | CASSYSSGSGEKLFF
TRBJ2-3 | TRBV5-1 | . | once | TGCGCCAGCAGCTTGGCGCTAGCAGCCTCTAGCACAGATACGCAGTATTTT | CASSLALAASSTDTQYF
TRBJ1-1 | TRBV2 | TRBD1 | . | TGTGCCAGCAGCAGGACAGGCGGGAACACTGAAGCTTTCTTT | CASSRTGGNTEAFF
TRBJ2-2 | TRBV5-1 | TRBD1 | few | TGCGCCAGCAGCTCGGACAGGGTCGAGACCGGGGAGCTGTTTTTT | CASSSDRVETGELFF
TRBJ2-1 | TRBV27 | TRBD2 | . | TGTGCCAGCAGTTTAGTGGCGGGAGAAATCTACAATGAGCAGTTCTTC | CASSLVAGEIYNEQFF
TRBJ2-3 | TRBV4-3 | . | . | TGCGCCAGCAGCCAAGGGGGGCGGGGGTTCACAGATACGCAGTATTTT | CASSQGGRGFTDTQYF
TRBJ2-5 | TRBV4-1 | . | . | TGCGCCAGCAGCCAAGATCCTTTTGACAGGCAAGAGACCCAGTACTTC | CASSQDPFDRQETQYF
TRBJ1-2 | TRBV7-9 | . | once | TGTGCCAGCAGCTTAAAAACGGAGGTTAACTATGGCTACACCTTC | CASSLKTEVNYGYTF
TRBJ2-7 | TRBV28 | TRBD2 | . | TGTGCCAGCAGCCCAACCGGACTAGCCAATTACGAGCAGTACTTC | CASSPTGLANYEQYF
TRBJ2-5 | TRBV5-1 | TRBD1 | . | TGCGCCAGCAGTGGACAGGGGGCTCCTCAAGAGACCCAGTACTTC | CASSGQGAPQETQYF
TRBJ1-2 | TRBV29-1 | . | . | TGCAGCGTTGTCGATTCCGGGACGGCCCAGGGGAGGGATGGCTACACCTTC | CSVVDSGTAQGRDGYTF
TRBJ1-1 | TRBV7-3 | TRBD1 | . | TGTGCCAGCAGCCTATCCGGGACAGGGGGTACTGAAGCTTTCTTT | CASSLSGTGGTEAFF
TRBJ2-5 | TRBV7-6 | TRBD2 | . | TGTGCCAGCACCTCCCCAGCGGGAGGGTTTGAGACCCAGTACTTC | CASTSPAGGFETQYF
TRBJ2-1 | TRBV7-8 | TRBD1 | . | TGTGCTACGGGGGACAGGGCGTCTGAGCAGTTCTTC | CATGDRASEQFF
TRBJ2-7 | TRBV27 | . | . | TGTGCCAGCAGTTCATACTACGAGCAGTACTTC | CASSSYYEQYF